This T cell receptor (beta chain) originates from a study of T-cell memory formation after mild COVID-19. Study-wide points: Some clones that responded turned up in pre-infection memory, which suggests that cross-reactive memory joined in.

Per germline, CDR1 SGHDT and CDR2 YYEEEE. This CDR3 contains 14 residues. Trimming cost V 5 bases and J 3 bases; bases outside gene matches: 3. In TCRdb, the 5' RACE reads were re-called with MiXCR into one record per CDR3 protein. Here the sample spans about 560,000 distinct CDR3 sequences, about 20% being singletons. This clonotype has just a few counts. Its cognate antigen is unknown. Sequenced: PBMCs or a T cell subset sorted from them (not recorded which). The sequence was obtained from an adult woman who had mild COVID-19 (a few samples of this study predate the infection). Cell type and time point are not known. This rearrangement joins TRBV5-6 to TRBJ2-2, with 8 bases that match TRBD1. Here the CDR3 DNA reads TGTGCCAGCAGAAAGGACAGGGACACCGGGGAGCTGTTTTTT. Translating it yields CASRKDRDTGELFF. The whole variable domain, filled in from reference TRBV5-6 and TRBJ2-2, reads DAGVTQSPTHLIKTRGQQVTLRCSPKSGHDTVSWYQQALGQGPQFIFQYYEEEERQRGNFPDRFSGHQFPNYSSELNVNALLLGDSALYLCASRKDRDTGELFFGEGSRLTVL.